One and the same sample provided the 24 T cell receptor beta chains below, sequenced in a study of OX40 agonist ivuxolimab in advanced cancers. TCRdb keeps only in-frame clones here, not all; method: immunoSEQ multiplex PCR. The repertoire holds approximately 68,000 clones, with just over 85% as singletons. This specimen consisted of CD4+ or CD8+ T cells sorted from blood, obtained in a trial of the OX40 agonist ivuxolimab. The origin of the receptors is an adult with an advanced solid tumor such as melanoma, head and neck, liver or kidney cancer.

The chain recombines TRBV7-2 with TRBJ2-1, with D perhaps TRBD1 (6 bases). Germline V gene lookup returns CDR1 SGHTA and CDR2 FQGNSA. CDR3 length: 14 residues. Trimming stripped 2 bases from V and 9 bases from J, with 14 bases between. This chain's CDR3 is CASSLTGRGTEQFF. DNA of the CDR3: TGTGCCAGCAGCTTAACAGGCAGGGGTACTGAGCAGTTCTTC.

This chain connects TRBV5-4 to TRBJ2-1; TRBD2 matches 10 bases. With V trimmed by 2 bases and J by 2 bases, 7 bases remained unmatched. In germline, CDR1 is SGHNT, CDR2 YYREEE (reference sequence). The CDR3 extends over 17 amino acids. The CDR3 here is CASSLGAGGPAYNEQFF. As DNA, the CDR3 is TGTGCCAGCAGCTTAGGAGCGGGGGGGCCGGCCTACAATGAGCAGTTCTTC.

The CDR3: CASSTDRENTGELFF. CDR3 bases: TGCGCCAGCAGCACGGACAGGGAGAACACCGGGGAGCTGTTTTTT. This rearrangement joins TRBV5-1 to TRBJ2-2, with 8 bases lining up with TRBD1. Germline lookup yields CDR1 SGHRS and CDR2 YFSETQ. The V gene end was trimmed by 4 bases and the J gene end by 1 base; junction bases not matched to a gene: 3. This CDR3 is 15 amino acids long.

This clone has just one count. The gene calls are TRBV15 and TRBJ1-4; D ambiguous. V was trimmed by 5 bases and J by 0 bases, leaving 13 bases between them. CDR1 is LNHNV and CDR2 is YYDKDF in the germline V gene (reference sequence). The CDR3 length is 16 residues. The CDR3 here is CATSPYSATTNEKLFF. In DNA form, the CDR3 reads TGTGCCACCAGCCCGTATTCGGCTACAACTAATGAAAAACTGTTTTTT.

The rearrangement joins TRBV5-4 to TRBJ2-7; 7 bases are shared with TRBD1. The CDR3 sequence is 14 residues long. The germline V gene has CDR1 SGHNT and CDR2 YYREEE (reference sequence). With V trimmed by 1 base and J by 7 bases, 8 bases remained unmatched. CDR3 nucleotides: TGTGCCAGCAGCTTGACAGGGGCGCTTGGGGAGCAGTACTTC. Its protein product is CASSLTGALGEQYF. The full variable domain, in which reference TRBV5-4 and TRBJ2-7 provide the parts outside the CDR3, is ETGVTQSPTHLIKTRGQQVTLRCSSQSGHNTVSWYQQALGQGPQFIFQYYREEENGRGNFPPRFSGLQFPNYSSELNVNALELDDSALYLCASSLTGALGEQYFGPGTRLTVT.

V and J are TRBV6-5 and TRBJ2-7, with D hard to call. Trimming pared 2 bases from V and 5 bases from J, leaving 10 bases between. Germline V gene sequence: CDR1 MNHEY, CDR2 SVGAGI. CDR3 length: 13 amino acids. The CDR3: CASSYAFGHEQYF. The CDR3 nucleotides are TGTGCCAGCAGTTACGCCTTCGGACACGAGCAGTACTTC.

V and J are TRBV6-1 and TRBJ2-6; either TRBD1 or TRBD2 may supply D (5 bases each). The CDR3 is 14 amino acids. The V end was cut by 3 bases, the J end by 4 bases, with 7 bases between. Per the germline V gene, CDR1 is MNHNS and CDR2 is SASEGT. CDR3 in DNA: TGTGCCAGCAGTGAGGGGGTCGGGGCCAACGTCCTGACTTTC. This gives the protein CASSEGVGANVLTF.

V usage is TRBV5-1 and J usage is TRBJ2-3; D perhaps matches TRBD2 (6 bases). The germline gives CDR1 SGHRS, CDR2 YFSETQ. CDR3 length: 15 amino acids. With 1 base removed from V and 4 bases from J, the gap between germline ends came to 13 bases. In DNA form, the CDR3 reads TGCGCCAGCAGCTTGTCGGGAGTTTCCGCAGATACGCAGTATTTT. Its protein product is CASSLSGVSADTQYF.

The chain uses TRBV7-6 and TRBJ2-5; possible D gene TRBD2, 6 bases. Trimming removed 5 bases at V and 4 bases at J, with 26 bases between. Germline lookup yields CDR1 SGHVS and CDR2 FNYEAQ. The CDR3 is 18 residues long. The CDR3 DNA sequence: TGTGCCAGCAGCCAACCGGGACTCTCTACCGCCCGGCGAGAGACCCAGTACTTC. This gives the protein CASSQPGLSTARRETQYF. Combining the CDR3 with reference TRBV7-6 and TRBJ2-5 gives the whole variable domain GAGVSQSPRYKVTKRGQDVALRCDPISGHVSLYWYRQALGQGPEFLTYFNYEAQQDKSGLPNDRFSAERPEGSISTLTIQRTEQRDSAMYRCASSQPGLSTARRETQYFGPGTRLLVL.

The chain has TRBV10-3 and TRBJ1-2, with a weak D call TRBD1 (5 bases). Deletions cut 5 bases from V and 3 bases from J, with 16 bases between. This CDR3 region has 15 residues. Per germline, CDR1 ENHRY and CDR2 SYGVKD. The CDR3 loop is CAISKDGTSYYGYTF. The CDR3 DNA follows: TGTGCCATCAGTAAGGACGGGACGTCGTACTATGGCTACACCTTC.

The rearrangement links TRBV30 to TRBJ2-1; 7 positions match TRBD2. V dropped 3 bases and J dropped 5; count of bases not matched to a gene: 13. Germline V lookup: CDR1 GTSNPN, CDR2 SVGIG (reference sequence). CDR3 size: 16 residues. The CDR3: CAWSPRRLADDNEQFF. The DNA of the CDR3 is TGTGCCTGGAGCCCCAGACGGCTAGCGGACGACAATGAGCAGTTCTTC.

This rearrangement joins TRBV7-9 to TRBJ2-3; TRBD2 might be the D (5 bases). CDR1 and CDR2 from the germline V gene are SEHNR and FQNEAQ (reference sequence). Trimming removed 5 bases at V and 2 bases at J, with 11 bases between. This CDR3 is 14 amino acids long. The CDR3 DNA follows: TGTGCCAGCAGCCAGGACTCCCCCACAGATACGCAGTATTTT. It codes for CASSQDSPTDTQYF.

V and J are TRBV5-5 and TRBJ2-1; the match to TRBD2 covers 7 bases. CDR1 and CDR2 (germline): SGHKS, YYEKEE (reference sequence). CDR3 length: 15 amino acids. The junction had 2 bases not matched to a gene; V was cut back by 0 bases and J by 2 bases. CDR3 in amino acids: CASSLGTSTYNEQFF. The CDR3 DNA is TGTGCCAGCAGCTTGGGGACTAGTACCTACAATGAGCAGTTCTTC.

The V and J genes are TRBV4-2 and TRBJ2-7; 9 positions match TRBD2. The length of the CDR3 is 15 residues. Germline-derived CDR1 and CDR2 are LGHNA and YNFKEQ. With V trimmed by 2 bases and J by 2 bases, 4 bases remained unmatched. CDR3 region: CASSQPSGTTYEQYF. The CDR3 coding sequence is TGTGCCAGCAGCCAACCTAGCGGGACCACCTACGAGCAGTACTTC.

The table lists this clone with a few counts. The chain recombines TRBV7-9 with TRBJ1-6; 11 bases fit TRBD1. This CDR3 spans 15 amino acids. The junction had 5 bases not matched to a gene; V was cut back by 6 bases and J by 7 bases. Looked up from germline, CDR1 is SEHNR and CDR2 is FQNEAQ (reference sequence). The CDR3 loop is CASRDRGRLNSPLHF. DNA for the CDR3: TGTGCCAGCAGGGACAGGGGGCGGTTGAATTCACCCCTCCACTTT. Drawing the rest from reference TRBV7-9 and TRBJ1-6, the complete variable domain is DTGVSQNPRHKITKRGQNVTFRCDPISEHNRLYWYRQTLGQGPEFLTYFQNEAQLEKSRLLSDRFSAERPKGSFSTLEIQRTEQGDSAMYLCASRDRGRLNSPLHFGNGTRLTVT.

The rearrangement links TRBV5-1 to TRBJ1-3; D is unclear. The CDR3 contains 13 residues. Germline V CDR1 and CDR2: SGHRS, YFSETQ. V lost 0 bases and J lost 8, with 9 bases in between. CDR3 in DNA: TGCGCCAGCAGCTTGGCGGCTAGCGACACCATATATTTT. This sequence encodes CASSLAASDTIYF.

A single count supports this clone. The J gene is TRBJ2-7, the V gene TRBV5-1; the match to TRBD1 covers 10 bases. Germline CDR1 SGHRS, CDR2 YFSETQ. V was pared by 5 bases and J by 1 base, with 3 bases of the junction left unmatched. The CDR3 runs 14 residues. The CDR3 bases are TGCGCCAGCAGTCGGACAGGGGGGTCCTACGAGCAGTACTTC. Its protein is CASSRTGGSYEQYF.

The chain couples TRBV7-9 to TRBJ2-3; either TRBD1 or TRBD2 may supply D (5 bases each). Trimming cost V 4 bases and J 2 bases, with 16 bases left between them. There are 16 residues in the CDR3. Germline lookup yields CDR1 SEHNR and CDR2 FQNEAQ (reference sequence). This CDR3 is CASSWDHLQPTDTQYF. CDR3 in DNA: TGTGCCAGCAGCTGGGACCATCTACAACCCACAGATACGCAGTATTTT.

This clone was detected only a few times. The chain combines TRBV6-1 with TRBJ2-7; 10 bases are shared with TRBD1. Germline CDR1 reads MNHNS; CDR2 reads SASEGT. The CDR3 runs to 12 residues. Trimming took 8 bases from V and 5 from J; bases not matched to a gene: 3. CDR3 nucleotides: TGTGCCAGCCGGGACAGGGGCCACGAGCAGTACTTC. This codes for CASRDRGHEQYF.

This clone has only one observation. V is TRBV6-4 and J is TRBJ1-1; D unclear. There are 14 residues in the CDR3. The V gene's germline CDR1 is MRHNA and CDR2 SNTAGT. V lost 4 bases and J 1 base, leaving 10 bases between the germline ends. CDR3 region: CASSASPGNTEAFF. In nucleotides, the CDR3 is TGTGCCAGCAGTGCCTCCCCGGGGAACACTGAAGCTTTCTTT.

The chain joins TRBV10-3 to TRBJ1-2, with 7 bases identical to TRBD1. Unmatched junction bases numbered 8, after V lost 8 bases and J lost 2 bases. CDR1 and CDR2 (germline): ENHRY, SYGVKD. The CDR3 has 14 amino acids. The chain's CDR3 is CAIGELQGNYGYTF. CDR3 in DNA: TGTGCCATCGGGGAACTACAGGGGAACTATGGCTACACCTTC.

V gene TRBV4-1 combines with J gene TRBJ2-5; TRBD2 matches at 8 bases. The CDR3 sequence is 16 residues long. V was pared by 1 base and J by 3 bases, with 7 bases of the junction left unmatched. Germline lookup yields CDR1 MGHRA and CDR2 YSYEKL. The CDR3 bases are TGCGCCAGCAGCCAAGGATACGGGGGGGCCGAAGAGACCCAGTACTTC. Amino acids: CASSQGYGGAEETQYF.

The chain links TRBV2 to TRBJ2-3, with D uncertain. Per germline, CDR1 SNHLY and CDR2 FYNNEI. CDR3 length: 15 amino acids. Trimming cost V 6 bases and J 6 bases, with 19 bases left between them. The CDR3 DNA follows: TGTGCCAGCAGCCCCGGGCCAGGCGTTTCTGATACGCAGTATTTT. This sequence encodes CASSPGPGVSDTQYF. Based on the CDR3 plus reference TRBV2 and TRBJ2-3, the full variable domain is EPEVTQTPSHQVTQMGQEVILRCVPISNHLYFYWYRQILGQKVEFLVSFYNNEISEKSEIFDDQFSVERPDGSNFTLKIRSTKLEDSAMYFCASSPGPGVSDTQYFGPGTRLTVL.

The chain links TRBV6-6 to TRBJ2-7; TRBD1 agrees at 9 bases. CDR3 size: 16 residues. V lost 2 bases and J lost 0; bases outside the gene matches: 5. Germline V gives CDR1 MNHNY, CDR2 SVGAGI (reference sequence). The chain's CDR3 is CASSYPGTGPSYEQYF. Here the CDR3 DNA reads TGTGCCAGCAGTTACCCTGGGACAGGGCCCTCCTACGAGCAGTACTTC.